This T cell receptor beta chain emerged from a study of T-cell reconstitution after alpha-beta-depleted transplantation in children. This clonotype was counted many times. Preparation of the TCRbeta library was carried out with unique molecular identifiers. A single record per CDR3 protein comes from TCRdb applying MiXCR to the PCR reads. The data contain around 100,000 distinct CDR3 sequences, less than 6% of them singletons. The CDR3 runs 13 residues. V shed 1 base and J shed 2 bases, with 6 bases lying between them. The germline V gene has CDR1 SGHAT and CDR2 FQNNGV. This chain connects TRBV11-2 to TRBJ2-7; D is perhaps TRBD2 (5 bases). Here the sequenced sample was PBMCs, mostly from graft donor cells, taken 60 days after TCRalphabeta/CD19-depleted stem cell transplant. The clonotype comes from a female patient between 2 and 15 years old who had a stem cell transplant for Fanconi anemia, so the T cells may come from the graft donor. Here the CDR3 reads CASSLAGTYEQYF. CDR3 in DNA: TGTGCCAGCAGCTTAGCCGGGACCTACGAGCAGTACTTC.